Listed below are T cell receptor beta chains from one sample, sequenced in a study of T cell changes during pregnancy in multiple sclerosis. Sequenced by immunoSEQ multiplex PCR; TCRdb stores in-frame clones only, minus some. Of under 75,000 clones in the sample, nearly 95% were seen once. Sequenced here: CD4+ T cells from peripheral blood mononuclear cells, sampled after pregnancy. All receptors derive from a female donor with multiple sclerosis, enrolled in a pregnancy study. Each CDR3 is given with its conserved first and last residue. D genes are given only for firm matches. Only some rows state a clone size, as once, few, many or a class for expanded clones.

>-|TRBV19|12|-|TRBJ1-1
CASTGIPKEAFF
TGTGCCAGTACAGGAATCCCAAAGGAAGCTTTCTTT
>-|TRBV15|16|-|TRBJ1-2
CATSRDVRARGYGYTF
TGTGCCACCAGCAGAGATGTAAGGGCTCGGGGGTATGGCTACACCTTC
>-|TRBV19|16|-|TRBJ1-2
CASSVRLELTNYGYTF
TGTGCCAGTAGTGTCAGACTCGAGCTAACCAACTATGGCTACACCTTC
>-|TRBV12-5|13|-|TRBJ2-1
CASGQDSYNEQFF
TGTGCTAGTGGTCAAGACAGCTACAATGAGCAGTTCTTC
>-|TRBV7-8|17|-|TRBJ1-2
CASSLGGGQEANYGYTF
TGTGCCAGCAGCTTAGGGGGCGGCCAAGAGGCTAACTATGGCTACACCTTC
>TRBD1|TRBV5-1|16|-|TRBJ1-2
CASRGAGQGANYGYTF
TGCGCCAGCAGGGGGGCAGGCCAGGGGGCCAACTATGGCTACACCTTC
>TRBD1|TRBV27|14|-|TRBJ1-1
CASSFSWTGSEAFF
TGTGCCAGCAGCTTCTCTTGGACAGGGTCTGAAGCTTTCTTT
>-|TRBV4-2|14|few|TRBJ1-1
CASSQGHANTEAFF
TGTGCCAGCAGCCAGGGACATGCGAACACTGAAGCTTTCTTT
>TRBD1|TRBV12-5|16|once|TRBJ1-1
CASGLLSRQGDTEAFF
TGTGCTAGTGGTTTGTTGTCCCGACAGGGGGACACTGAAGCTTTCTTT
>-|TRBV5-4|16|-|TRBJ2-2
CASSYGGGRSTGELFF
TGTGCCAGCAGTTATGGGGGGGGGCGCAGCACCGGGGAGCTGTTTTTT
>TRBD2|TRBV2|18|-|TRBJ2-3
CASSVTGLAGPSTDTQYF
TGTGCCAGCAGTGTGACAGGACTAGCGGGGCCGAGCACAGATACGCAGTATTTT
>TRBD2|TRBV5-4|16|-|TRBJ2-1
CASSWGTGRGNNEQFF
TGTGCCAGCAGCTGGGGTACGGGGCGGGGGAACAATGAGCAGTTCTTC
>TRBD2|TRBV9|15|-|TRBJ2-5
CASSRSGRAQETQYF
TGTGCCAGCAGCCGTAGCGGGAGAGCTCAAGAGACCCAGTACTTC
>-|TRBV5-1|14|-|TRBJ2-1
CASSSDRLNNEQFF
TGCGCCAGCAGCTCGGACAGATTAAACAATGAGCAGTTCTTC
>-|TRBV2|13|-|TRBJ1-5
CASSEGGVQPQHF
TGTGCCAGCAGTGAAGGGGGCGTTCAGCCCCAGCATTTT
>-|TRBV5-1|12|-|TRBJ2-7
CASSLAGTEQYF
TGCGCCAGCAGCTTAGCAGGTACCGAGCAGTACTTC
>-|TRBV29-1|16|-|TRBJ1-4
CSAKGGSQLRGEKLFF
TGCAGCGCCAAAGGCGGGAGCCAACTCAGAGGGGAAAAACTGTTTTTT
>TRBD2|TRBV10-3|15|-|TRBJ2-7
CATSRGSGGSYEQYF
TGTGCCACCTCCCGGGGTAGCGGGGGTTCCTACGAGCAGTACTTC
>TRBD1|TRBV7-9|15|-|TRBJ1-4
CASSLQQGSDEKLFF
TGTGCCAGCAGCTTACAACAGGGGTCGGATGAAAAACTGTTTTTT
>TRBD1|TRBV18|13|-|TRBJ1-1
CASSQGANTEAFF
TGTGCCAGCTCACAGGGGGCGAACACTGAAGCTTTCTTT
>-|TRBV9|16|-|TRBJ2-2
CASSVASGSTTGELFF
TGTGCCAGCAGCGTAGCTTCGGGATCTACCACCGGGGAGCTGTTTTTT
>TRBD1|TRBV5-4|14|once|TRBJ1-3
CASSFGQGRNTIYF
TGTGCCAGCAGCTTTGGACAGGGAAGGAACACCATATATTTT
>-|TRBV15|15|-|TRBJ1-5
CATSTGGGSNQPQHF
TGTGCCACCAGCACGGGAGGGGGAAGCAATCAGCCCCAGCATTTT
>TRBD2|TRBV19|20|-|TRBJ2-1
CASSPSGVAGGFSSYNEQFF
TGTGCCAGTAGTCCCTCCGGGGTAGCGGGAGGATTTAGCTCCTACAATGAGCAGTTCTTC
>TRBD1|TRBV7-8|16|-|TRBJ2-3
CASSLGDRGLVDTQYF
TGTGCCAGCAGCTTAGGGGACAGGGGGCTGGTAGATACGCAGTATTTT
>-|TRBV11-3|16|-|TRBJ2-1
CASSLRGSSSYNEQFF
TGTGCCAGCAGCTTGCGGGGCTCAAGCTCCTACAATGAGCAGTTCTTC
>TRBD2|TRBV6-1|13|-|TRBJ2-1
CASSGGPYNEQFF
TGTGCCAGCTCGGGGGGACCCTACAATGAGCAGTTCTTC
>-|TRBV10-2|14|-|TRBJ2-1
CASSFGGTYNEQFF
TGCGCCAGCAGTTTTGGGGGGACCTACAATGAGCAGTTCTTC
>TRBD2|TRBV2|14|-|TRBJ2-3
CASIIAGLKDTQYF
TGTGCCAGCATAATAGCGGGGTTGAAAGATACGCAGTATTTT
>-|TRBV18|16|once|TRBJ1-1
CASSLLLTGSGTEAFF
TGTGCCAGCTCACTGTTGTTGACAGGTAGTGGCACTGAAGCTTTCTTT
>TRBD2|TRBV30|15|-|TRBJ2-7
CAWNNPAREAYEQYF
TGTGCCTGGAATAATCCGGCGCGGGAGGCCTACGAGCAGTACTTC
>TRBD1|TRBV28|14|-|TRBJ1-2
CASSLGGQNYGYTF
TGTGCCAGCAGTTTAGGGGGACAGAACTATGGCTACACCTTC
>-|TRBV28|14|-|TRBJ2-1
CASSLLGTNNEQFF
TGTGCCAGCAGTTTACTAGGGACAAACAATGAGCAGTTCTTC
>-|TRBV7-9|15|-|TRBJ2-7
CASSLVLGDAYEQYF
TGTGCCAGCAGCTTAGTCCTAGGGGATGCCTACGAGCAGTACTTC
>TRBD1|TRBV6-5|15|-|TRBJ2-5
CASSFNPQGAKTQYF
TGTGCCAGCAGTTTTAACCCCCAGGGGGCGAAGACCCAGTACTTC
>-|TRBV19|15|once|TRBJ1-1
CASSIYPGAGTEAFF
TGTGCCAGTAGTATTTATCCAGGGGCGGGCACTGAAGCTTTCTTT
>-|TRBV10-3|12|-|TRBJ1-4
CAISDPSGKLFF
TGTGCCATCAGTGATCCTTCAGGGAAACTGTTTTTT
>-|TRBV5-1|14|-|TRBJ1-6
CASSPKGGDSPLHF
TGCGCCAGCAGCCCGAAAGGCGGTGATTCACCCCTCCACTTT
>-|TRBV4-1|16|-|TRBJ2-7
CASSQVGEGGAVEQYF
TGCGCCAGCAGCCAAGTGGGGGAAGGGGGGGCTGTCGAGCAGTACTTC
>-|TRBV2|14|-|TRBJ2-1
CASSGAGVYNEQFF
TGTGCCAGCAGTGGAGCGGGCGTCTACAATGAGCAGTTCTTC
>TRBD2|TRBV28|18|-|TRBJ2-7
CASRVALGRVRNYGEQYF
TGTGCCAGCAGAGTCGCCCTGGGGAGGGTAAGGAACTACGGCGAGCAGTACTTC
>TRBD1|TRBV2|14|once|TRBJ1-4
CASSLDRGREKLFF
TGTGCCAGCAGCTTGGACAGGGGGCGTGAAAAACTGTTTTTT
>TRBD2|TRBV11-2|15|-|TRBJ2-2
CASRWGAGRAGELFF
TGTGCCAGCAGATGGGGAGCGGGAAGAGCCGGGGAGCTGTTTTTT
>-|TRBV5-1|15|-|TRBJ2-1
CASSPGRDFYNEQFF
TGCGCCAGCAGCCCGGGGCGGGATTTCTACAATGAGCAGTTCTTC
>-|TRBV4-1|16|-|TRBJ1-6
CASSQEVGSSISPLHF
TGCGCCAGCAGCCAAGAGGTGGGCAGTAGTATTTCACCCCTCCACTTT
>TRBD2|TRBV9|15|-|TRBJ2-3
CASSVDAGVVDTQYF
TGTGCCAGCAGCGTTGACGCGGGAGTGGTAGATACGCAGTATTTT
>-|TRBV30|14|-|TRBJ1-2
CAWSVDSSNYGYTF
TGTGCCTGGAGTGTGGACTCCTCTAACTATGGCTACACCTTC
>-|TRBV6-5|16|-|TRBJ2-5
CASSYSTSGTPETQYF
TGTGCCAGCAGTTACTCGACGTCAGGAACCCCAGAGACCCAGTACTTC
>-|TRBV9|17|once|TRBJ2-1
CASSVGIQVSSYNEQFF
TGTGCCAGCAGCGTAGGAATCCAGGTTAGCTCCTACAATGAGCAGTTCTTC
>-|TRBV6-1|15|-|TRBJ1-1
CASSWGSGGNTEAFF
TGTGCCAGCAGCTGGGGGTCGGGGGGTAACACTGAAGCTTTCTTT
>-|TRBV30|16|-|TRBJ2-5
CAWSPLANRVQETQYF
TGTGCCTGGAGCCCCCTGGCGAACAGGGTGCAAGAGACCCAGTACTTC
>-|TRBV19|14|-|TRBJ2-7
CASSPMDSHYEQYF
TGTGCCAGTAGTCCTATGGACAGTCACTACGAGCAGTACTTC